Below, 9 T cell receptor beta chains from the same sample are listed, as sequenced in a study of cytomegalovirus exposure and HLA in healthy donors. PCR amplification relied on 60 Vbeta primers (plus 13 Jbeta primers). Sequencing was performed with immunoSEQ multiplex PCR; in TCRdb, only in-frame clones are kept and a portion is missing. This sample carries more than 85,000 clones, over 80% of them seen once, and the ten largest clones take 5% to 6.5%. Sequencing was done on a sample of PBMCs. The receptors derive from a man aged 18-30 years in good health and CMV-seronegative.

The chain uses TRBV15 and TRBJ2-3; D gene ambiguous. Per the germline V gene, CDR1 is LNHNV and CDR2 is YYDKDF (reference sequence). The CDR3 runs 15 residues. V lost 4 bases, J lost 0 bases, and 11 bases lay in between. This chain's CDR3 is CATSIYRASTDTQYF. The CDR3 DNA is TGTGCCACCAGCATCTACAGAGCTAGCACAGATACGCAGTATTTT.

J is TRBJ1-2 and V is TRBV28; no clear D gene. This CDR3 has 14 amino acids. Germline CDR1 is MDHEN and CDR2 is SYDVKM. With 7 bases removed from V and 5 bases from J, the gap between germline ends came to 17 bases. CDR3 protein: CASTQPPLRYGYTF. CDR3 nucleotides: TGTGCCAGCACCCAACCACCGCTAAGATATGGCTACACCTTC.

The CDR3 DNA reads TGTGCCAGCAGTTTAGGACGGGACAGGGGTGAGCAGTTCTTC. It yields the protein CASSLGRDRGEQFF. The genes are TRBV6-5 and TRBJ2-1; 10 bases map to TRBD1. The CDR3 has 14 amino acids. In germline, CDR1 is MNHEY, CDR2 SVGAGI. Germline trimming cut 4 bases from V and 9 bases from J; bases unmatched to any gene: 6.

The chain couples TRBV19 to TRBJ1-1; the match to TRBD1 covers 7 bases. The CDR3 sequence is 14 residues long. CDR1 is LNHDA and CDR2 is SQIVND in the germline V gene (reference sequence). The V gene end was trimmed by 3 bases and the J gene end by 0 bases; junction bases not matched to a gene: 1. In nucleotides, the CDR3 is TGTGCCAGTAGTATCGGGACAGTGAACACTGAAGCTTTCTTT. Protein sequence: CASSIGTVNTEAFF. Full variable domain (outside the CDR3, taken from reference TRBV19 and TRBJ1-1): DGGITQSPKYLFRKEGQNVTLSCEQNLNHDAMYWYRQDPGQGLRLIYYSQIVNDFQKGDIAEGYSVSREKKESFPLTVTSAQKNPTAFYLCASSIGTVNTEAFFGQGTRLTVV.

The chain joins TRBV28 to TRBJ2-1, with 10 bases that match TRBD1. The V segment lost 4 bases and the J segment 0 bases; nucleotides outside the gene matches: 12. CDR1 MDHEN and CDR2 SYDVKM come from the germline V gene. This CDR3 has 19 amino acids. CDR3 sequence reads: CASSSPGQGFESSYNEQFF. The CDR3 DNA reads as TGTGCCAGCAGTTCACCGGGACAGGGGTTTGAGAGCTCCTACAATGAGCAGTTCTTC.

V and J are TRBV7-9 and TRBJ1-4; 7 positions agree with TRBD1. Per the germline V gene, CDR1 is SEHNR and CDR2 is FQNEAQ (reference sequence). Trimming took 5 bases from V and 7 from J; bases not matched to a gene: 10. The CDR3 spans 15 residues. In DNA form, the CDR3 reads TGTGCCAGCAGCCTAGGACAGGCACACCCTGAAAAACTGTTTTTT. Protein sequence: CASSLGQAHPEKLFF. The full variable domain, rest sourced from reference TRBV7-9 and TRBJ1-4, is DTGVSQNPRHKITKRGQNVTFRCDPISEHNRLYWYRQTLGQGPEFLTYFQNEAQLEKSRLLSDRFSAERPKGSFSTLEIQRTEQGDSAMYLCASSLGQAHPEKLFFGSGTQLSVL.

This chain's CDR3 is CASSGQSMNTEAFF. The CDR3 DNA is TGTGCCAGCAGTGGGCAGTCGATGAACACTGAAGCTTTCTTT. J is TRBJ1-1 and V is TRBV2; D ambiguous. Trimming pared 4 bases from V and 0 bases from J, leaving 9 bases between. The CDR3 consists of 14 residues. The germline V gene encodes CDR1 SNHLY and CDR2 FYNNEI.

V gene TRBV6-6 combines with J gene TRBJ2-5, with 7 bases aligning to TRBD2. The J call may be incorrect, as the DNA end agrees better with TRBJ2-7. In germline, CDR1 is MNHNY, CDR2 SVGAGI (reference sequence). The CDR3 covers 15 residues. CDR3 DNA sequence: TGTGCCAGCAGTTACAGTAGCGGGTCCACATACGAGCAGTACTTC. Its protein is CASSYSSGSTYEQYF.

The rearrangement uses TRBV2 and TRBJ2-3, with D possibly TRBD1 on 6 matching bases. The germline V and J ends were trimmed by 6 bases and 5 bases, with 12 bases remaining between them. The CDR3 length is 13 residues. Germline V gene sequence: CDR1 SNHLY, CDR2 FYNNEI. CDR3 in DNA: TGTGCCAGCAGAACAACAGGGTTAGATACGCAGTATTTT. Amino acid sequence: CASRTTGLDTQYF.